Sequencing of this T cell receptor (beta chain) was carried out in a study of blood T cells in healthy people across ages. The CDR3 covers 16 residues. Germline assignment: CDR1 ENHRY and CDR2 SYGVKD. PCR was performed a second time for about 7 to 12 cycles using a sample-barcoded 5' primer and a J-beta primer mix. Using its own MiXCR run on the 5' RACE reads, TCRdb lists one record per CDR3 protein. Here the sample spans some 670,000 distinct CDR3 sequences, 40% to 65% being singletons. The genes are TRBV10-3 and TRBJ2-5; 7 nucleotides match TRBD2. The J call may be in error: the DNA end matches TRBJ2-7 better. The TCR sequence derives from a woman older than 75 in good health. The specimen was blood. The CDR3 coding sequence is TGTGCCATCAGTGAACCTCTCAGCGGGATCACCTACGAGCAGTACTTC. It codes for CAISEPLSGITYEQYF.